The present T cell receptor (beta chain) was sequenced within a study of prognosis after radiotherapy for stage I lung cancer. Study observations and caveats: Lower Shannon entropy values were found after stereotactic body radiation therapy in patients who developed distant metastases.

The CDR3 has 16 residues. V shed 5 bases, J shed 1 base, and the junction held 6 bases outside the gene matches. The genomic DNA TCR beta CDR3 region underwent two rounds of multiplex PCR. For every TRBV and TRBJ gene, a specific primer was used in first-round PCR. TCRdb itself ran the multiplex PCR reads through MiXCR, one entry per CDR3 protein. The sample carries around 59,000 distinct CDR3 sequences, about a quarter recorded once. The table lists this clonotype with many counts. Its target is unknown. This sequence originates from a donor of 50 years or more with non-small cell lung cancer. Sequences were derived from PBMCs, sampled before or after stereotactic body radiation therapy (not recorded which). J is TRBJ2-5 and V is TRBV12-3 or TRBV12-4, with 11 bases that match TRBD2. The CDR3 DNA reads TGTGCCAGCAGTCTTTCTAGCGGGGGGTTCCAAGAGACCCAGTACTTC. It translates to CASSLSSGGFQETQYF.